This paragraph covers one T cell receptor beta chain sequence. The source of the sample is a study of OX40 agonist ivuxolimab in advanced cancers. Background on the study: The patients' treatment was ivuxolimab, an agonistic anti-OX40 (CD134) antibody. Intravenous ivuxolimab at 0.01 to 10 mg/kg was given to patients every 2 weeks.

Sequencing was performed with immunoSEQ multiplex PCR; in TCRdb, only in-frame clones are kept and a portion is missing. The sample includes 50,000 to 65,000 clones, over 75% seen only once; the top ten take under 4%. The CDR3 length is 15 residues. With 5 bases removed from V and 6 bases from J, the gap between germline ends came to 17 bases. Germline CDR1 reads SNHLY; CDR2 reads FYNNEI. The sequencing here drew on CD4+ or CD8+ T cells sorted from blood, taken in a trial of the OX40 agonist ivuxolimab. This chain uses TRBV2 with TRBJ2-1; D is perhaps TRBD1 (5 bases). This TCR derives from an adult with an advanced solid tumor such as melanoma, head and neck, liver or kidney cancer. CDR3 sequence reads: CASSYLGVYSNEQFF. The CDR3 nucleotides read TGTGCCAGCAGTTACTTAGGGGTCTACTCCAATGAGCAGTTCTTC.